This paragraph covers one T cell receptor (beta chain) sequence. The target antigen is unknown. Genomic DNA belonging to each subset was distributed in equal measure over several immunoSEQ plates. Measured with immunoSEQ multiplex PCR; TCRdb has only the in-frame clones, and not every one. The sample records around 1 million clones, approximately 76% being singletons. The sample is drawn from a study of shared clonotypes between healthy human individuals. Study-wide points: Memory subsets had estimated richness that was generally smaller than that of naive subsets.

V gave up 3 bases and J gave up 6 bases; unmatched junction bases: 4. The CDR3 is made up of 15 amino acids. Germline V gene data show CDR1 as SGHRS and CDR2 as YFSETQ. Naive CD45RA+ and memory CD45RA-negative subsets were split from CD4+ cells. The sequence was collected from a man aged 18-30 years in good health. The chain combines TRBV5-1 with TRBJ2-2; 11 bases fit TRBD1. Sequencing was carried out using memory CD4+ T cells sorted from blood. As for subset: CD45RA-negative fraction. The CDR3 nucleotides read TGCGCCAGCAGCTCGCAGGGACAGGGGGCCGGGGAGCTGTTTTTT. It specifies CASSSQGQGAGELFF.